This T cell receptor beta chain was observed in a study of CD8 T cells in Susac syndrome. The TEMRA cells underwent FACS enrichment, while the CD8+ and CD4+ T cells underwent negative isolation. This CDR3 is built from 16 residues. The junction had 10 bases not matched to a gene; V was cut back by 4 bases and J by 5 bases. Germline CDR1 and CDR2: MNHNS and SASEGT. Roughly 0.45 to 1 ug RNA was reverse transcribed with random hexamers. The amplification used immunoSEQ multiplex PCR on TCR beta CDR3; it spanned 54 Vbeta and 13 Jbeta. One entry per CDR3 protein, called by TCRdb with MiXCR from the immunoSEQ multiplex PCR reads. Among about 400,000 distinct CDR3 sequences listed, 85% were seen once.

The chain has TRBV6-1 and TRBJ2-2; TRBD1 agrees at 7 bases. The sample was CD8+ T cells from PBMCs. The origin of this receptor is a human donor with multiple sclerosis. The chain's CDR3 is CASSAPDRLWTGELFF. In DNA form, the CDR3 reads TGTGCCAGCAGTGCACCGGACAGGCTTTGGACCGGGGAGCTGTTTTTT.